The 28 T cell receptor beta chains reported below all come from one sample, sequenced in a study of Ad26.COV2.S vaccination and SARS-CoV-2 variants. TCRdb's copy holds only in-frame clones and misses some; the assay was immunoSEQ multiplex PCR. The data show 450,000 to 550,000 clones, 80% to 90% seen once. Described treatment: 15 to 20 received Ad26.COV2.S at low or high dose, single or two shots; five or six received placebo; per-sample allocation not given. At day 63 after the first vaccine or placebo injection, samples were drawn. Here the sequenced sample was peripheral blood, taken in a trial of Ad26.COV2.S vaccine versus placebo. These receptors originate from a person aged 18 to 59 who received the Ad26.COV2.S COVID-19 vaccine or a placebo.

This chain links TRBV4-3 with TRBJ1-2, with D unclear. V lost 4 bases to trimming and J lost 4 bases, with 16 bases between them. Germline V gives CDR1 LGHNA, CDR2 YSLEER. The CDR3 has 15 amino acids. CDR3 sequence (DNA): TGCGCCAGCAGCCCACTCGGGAGGGCTGGCTATGGCTACACCTTC. Its protein is CASSPLGRAGYGYTF.

The chain couples TRBV30 to TRBJ1-6, with D unresolved. V lost 0 bases and J 6 bases, leaving 6 bases between the germline ends. CDR3 size: 13 residues. Germline loops: CDR1 GTSNPN, CDR2 SVGIG (reference sequence). The CDR3 spells CAWSVRSNSPLHF. The CDR3 DNA is TGTGCCTGGAGTGTACGGAGTAATTCACCCCTCCACTTT.

The chain is built from TRBV9 and TRBJ1-4; perhaps TRBD1 as D (6 bases). The germline gives CDR1 SGDLS, CDR2 YYNGEE. Trimming took off 4 bases at V and 7 bases at J, with 14 bases between the two ends. The length of the CDR3 is 14 residues. Here the CDR3 DNA reads TGTGCCAGCAGCCTTCTGGGGGGCGGTGAAAAACTGTTTTTT. It specifies CASSLLGGGEKLFF.

The chain recombines TRBV18 with TRBJ2-5; 7 positions match TRBD1. The ends lost 6 bases at V and 4 bases at J; junction bases unmatched: 11. The CDR3 loop spans 15 amino acids. The V gene's germline CDR1 is KGHSH and CDR2 LQKENI. Written as DNA, the CDR3 is TGTGCCAGCTCCCAGAGACAGGGAATGGGAGAGACCCAGTACTTC. Its protein product is CASSQRQGMGETQYF.

This clone has only one observation. The CDR3 loop reads CASSPLETGELFF. CDR3 sequence (DNA): TGTGCCAGCAGTCCCCTGGAGACCGGGGAGCTGTTTTTT. This chain uses TRBV6-5 with TRBJ2-2; D gene uncertain. Germline-derived CDR1 and CDR2 are MNHEY and SVGAGI. V was pared by 5 bases and J by 5 bases, with 9 bases between. CDR3 length: 13 residues.

The chain recombines TRBV19 with TRBJ2-5; tentatively, D is TRBD1 or TRBD2 (5 bases each). V lost 6 bases and J 4 bases, leaving 21 bases between the germline ends. The CDR3 is 16 residues long. CDR1 and CDR2 (germline): LNHDA, SQIVND (reference sequence). CDR3 amino acids: CASSPGREGGGETQYF. Written as DNA, the CDR3 is TGTGCCAGTAGCCCAGGCCGAGAGGGTGGGGGAGAGACCCAGTACTTC.

The chain recombines TRBV28 with TRBJ1-4, with D perhaps matching TRBD1 (5 bases). The V gene lost 7 bases and the J gene lost 7 bases, with 22 bases spanning the gap. CDR3 length: 16 amino acids. Per the germline V gene, CDR1 is MDHEN and CDR2 is SYDVKM. The CDR3 protein is CASTGTRTGRSEKLFF. CDR3 DNA: TGTGCCAGCACCGGAACACGGACGGGACGGAGTGAAAAACTGTTTTTT.

The rearrangement links TRBV19 to TRBJ1-1, with D possibly being TRBD1 (5 bases). V was trimmed by 1 base and J by 2 bases, leaving 14 bases between them. CDR3 length equals 16 residues. The germline gives CDR1 LNHDA, CDR2 SQIVND (reference sequence). The CDR3 sequence: CASSIGVRAANTEAFF. DNA for the CDR3: TGTGCCAGTAGTATAGGGGTCAGGGCTGCTAACACTGAAGCTTTCTTT.

The genes are TRBV10-3 and TRBJ1-2, with D unclear. Trimming took off 5 bases at V and 8 bases at J, with 15 bases between the two ends. Germline CDR1 reads ENHRY; CDR2 reads SYGVKD. The CDR3 extends over 13 amino acids. This CDR3 reads CAISPDTAGGYTF. The CDR3 nucleotides are TGTGCCATCAGTCCCGACACGGCCGGCGGCTACACCTTC.

V usage is TRBV7-2 and J usage is TRBJ1-3; a possible D gene is TRBD1 (5 bases). CDR3 size: 14 residues. V shed 6 bases and J shed 7 bases, with 16 bases lying between them. CDR1 and CDR2 from the germline V gene are SGHTA and FQGNSA. DNA of the CDR3: TGTGCCAGCAGTCAAAGGCAGGGTGGGAACACCATATATTTT. Its translation: CASSQRQGGNTIYF.

The chain has TRBV11-3 and TRBJ2-1; 10 bases agree with TRBD2. This CDR3 is 14 amino acids long. V was pared by 1 base and J by 6 bases, with 0 bases of the junction left unmatched. CDR1 SGHNT and CDR2 YENEEA come from the germline V gene. The CDR3 region is CASSLASGSNEQFF. As DNA, the CDR3 is TGTGCCAGCAGCTTAGCTAGCGGGAGCAATGAGCAGTTCTTC.

V is TRBV5-5 and J is TRBJ2-3; 7 bases are a match to TRBD2. There are 14 residues in the CDR3. J was trimmed by 4 bases and V by 3 bases; bases with no gene match: 5. Germline V gene data show CDR1 as SGHKS and CDR2 as YYEKEE (reference sequence). This chain's CDR3 is CASSSPSGSDTQYF. The CDR3 DNA sequence: TGTGCCAGCAGCTCCCCTAGCGGTTCAGATACGCAGTATTTT.

The chain recombines TRBV30 with TRBJ1-2; D might be TRBD1 (6 bases). The length of the CDR3 is 14 residues. Germline V gene sequence: CDR1 GTSNPN, CDR2 SVGIG (reference sequence). Trimming removed 3 bases from V and 4 bases from J, with 15 bases in between. The CDR3 DNA reads TGTGCCTGGAGGGAGACAGGTGCTGGCTATGGCTACACCTTC. Translation: CAWRETGAGYGYTF.

CDR3 DNA sequence: TGTGCCACCAGTGGGCAGGCCAATCAGCCCCAGCATTTT. It yields the protein CATSGQANQPQHF. V is TRBV24-1 and J is TRBJ1-5; D gene ambiguous. CDR1 KGHDR and CDR2 SFDVKD come from the germline V gene. CDR3 length equals 13 residues. V gave up 5 bases and J gave up 3 bases, with 7 bases separating them.

The rearrangement uses TRBV6-5 and TRBJ2-3, with D maybe TRBD2 (6 bases). This CDR3 has 14 amino acids. Between the trimmed V and J ends, which lost 6 bases and 1 base, there was a span of 11 bases. Germline CDR1 MNHEY, CDR2 SVGAGI. CDR3 bases: TGTGCCAGCAGGAGCGGGTGGGGCACAGATACGCAGTATTTT. Its protein product is CASRSGWGTDTQYF.

This sequence joins TRBV5-1 and TRBJ1-6, with a tentative D call TRBD1 (5 bases). CDR3 length: 14 amino acids. Germline assignment: CDR1 SGHRS and CDR2 YFSETQ. V was cut by 7 bases and J by 10 bases, with 18 bases left in between. The CDR3: CASSGQGVESPLHF. DNA of the CDR3: TGCGCCAGCTCCGGGCAGGGTGTGGAGTCACCCCTCCACTTT.

The rearrangement links TRBV19 to TRBJ2-3; D gene uncertain. CDR1 LNHDA and CDR2 SQIVND come from the germline V gene (reference sequence). V was cut by 6 bases and J by 2 bases, with 9 bases left in between. The CDR3 extends over 13 amino acids. The CDR3 DNA sequence: TGTGCCAGTAGGAGGTTTGTCACAGATACGCAGTATTTT. It translates to CASRRFVTDTQYF.

The chain has TRBV15 and TRBJ1-2, with 9 bases lining up with TRBD1. Germline CDR1 is LNHNV and CDR2 is YYDKDF (reference sequence). CDR3 length: 17 residues. V lost 0 bases, J lost 2 bases, and 7 bases stayed unmatched. CDR3 in amino acids: CATSREPGTGMNYGYTF. The CDR3 nucleotides read TGTGCCACCAGCAGAGAACCCGGGACAGGGATGAACTATGGCTACACCTTC.

The chain has TRBV5-6 and TRBJ1-4; the D is unclear. The CDR3 is 13 residues long. Germline values: CDR1 SGHDT, CDR2 YYEEEE. Trimming shortened V by 0 bases and J by 13 bases, and 13 bases separated the two germline ends. The DNA of the CDR3 is TGTGCCAGCAGCTTGGGTATCCAGGAGAGACTGTTTTTT. Protein sequence: CASSLGIQERLFF.

V gene TRBV11-3 combines with J gene TRBJ1-1; possibly TRBD1 for D (5 bases). CDR3 length equals 12 residues. Germline CDR1 reads SGHNT; CDR2 reads YENEEA. Trimming shortened V by 2 bases and J by 4 bases, and 5 bases separated the two germline ends. The DNA of the CDR3 is TGTGCCAGCAGCTTAAGGGGCACTGAAGCTTTCTTT. This sequence encodes CASSLRGTEAFF.

In this sample, this clone turned up once. V gene TRBV4-1 combines with J gene TRBJ1-5; 8 bases match TRBD1. This CDR3 contains 15 residues. V shed 3 bases and J 3 bases; nucleotides not matched to a gene: 4. Germline values: CDR1 MGHRA, CDR2 YSYEKL. The CDR3 loop is CASSQQGANNQPQHF. The CDR3 DNA is TGCGCCAGCAGCCAGCAGGGGGCCAACAATCAGCCCCAGCATTTT.

The genes are TRBV5-1 and TRBJ1-1, with a possible D match to TRBD1 (5 bases). Germline V CDR1 and CDR2: SGHRS, YFSETQ. CDR3 length: 14 residues. V was pared by 6 bases and J by 4 bases, with 16 bases between. The CDR3 DNA reads as TGCGCCAGCACCATTCAGGGAGAGGTCACTGAAGCTTTCTTT. Translated, it gives CASTIQGEVTEAFF.

V usage is TRBV7-2 and J usage is TRBJ2-3, with D uncertain. Germline V gene sequence: CDR1 SGHTA, CDR2 FQGNSA. The CDR3 totals 12 residues. V was pared by 3 bases and J by 2 bases, with 3 bases between. The CDR3 region is CASSLFTDTQYF. The CDR3 coding sequence is TGTGCCAGCAGCTTGTTCACAGATACGCAGTATTTT.

V is TRBV7-9 and J is TRBJ2-7, with 16 bases lining up with TRBD2. Germline V gene data show CDR1 as SEHNR and CDR2 as FQNEAQ (reference sequence). The length of the CDR3 is 18 residues. The junction had 17 bases not matched to a gene; V was cut back by 8 bases and J by 7 bases. Written as DNA, the CDR3 is TGTGCCAGCGGAAACGGGACTAGCGGGAGGGCCTTTCGGGAGGAGCAGTACGTC. Amino acid sequence: CASGNGTSGRAFREEQYV.

This chain links TRBV13 with TRBJ2-5; D may be TRBD1 (5 bases). Germline loops: CDR1 PRHDT, CDR2 FYEKMQ (reference sequence). Trimming stripped 3 bases from V and 2 bases from J, with 7 bases between. The CDR3 is made up of 13 amino acids. CDR3 in amino acids: CASSFDRQETQYF. The CDR3 nucleotides read TGTGCCAGCAGCTTTGACAGACAAGAGACCCAGTACTTC. The variable domain in full, completed from reference TRBV13 and TRBJ2-5, reads AAGVIQSPRHLIKEKRETATLKCYPIPRHDTVYWYQQGPGQDPQFLISFYEKMQSDKGSIPDRFSAQQFSDYHSELNMSSLELGDSALYFCASSFDRQETQYFGPGTRLLVL.

This rearrangement joins TRBV18 to TRBJ2-1; TRBD2 matches at 12 bases. The CDR3 is made up of 16 amino acids. CDR1 is KGHSH, CDR2 LQKENI, per germline. J lost 6 bases, V lost 3 bases, and 6 bases had no gene match. Here the CDR3 reads CASSPPSGRALNEQFF. CDR3 in DNA: TGTGCCAGCTCACCTCCTAGCGGGAGGGCCCTCAATGAGCAGTTCTTC.

This chain uses TRBV11-3 with TRBJ2-1, with D possibly TRBD2 on 5 matching bases. CDR1 is SGHNT, CDR2 YENEEA, per germline. This CDR3 is 17 amino acids long. Trimming left V 4 bases short and J 0 bases short, with 16 bases between. The CDR3 protein is CASSSLGRRSSYNEQFF. CDR3 nucleotides: TGTGCCAGCAGCTCACTAGGAAGACGGAGCTCCTACAATGAGCAGTTCTTC. Full variable domain (rest looked up from reference TRBV11-3 and TRBJ2-1): EAGVVQSPRYKIIEKKQPVAFWCNPISGHNTLYWYLQNLGQGPELLIRYENEEAVDDSQLPKDRFSAERLKGVDSTLKIQPAELGDSAVYLCASSSLGRRSSYNEQFFGPGTRLTVL.

The V call is TRBV12-3 or TRBV12-4, the J call TRBJ1-1; D is undetermined. V was cut by 4 bases and J by 4 bases, with 10 bases left in between. This CDR3 comprises 13 residues. The CDR3 sequence: CASSSQQLTEAFF. The CDR3 bases are TGTGCCAGCAGTTCGCAACAACTCACTGAAGCTTTCTTT.